Included here is one TCR beta chain sequence, with context. Per germline, CDR1 MNHEY and CDR2 SMNVEV (reference sequence). The V and J ends lost 6 bases and 10 bases respectively, with 19 bases between them. CDR3 length: 15 residues. Per the authors' pipeline: The assay estimated nucleated cells by amplifying reference gene primers. Sequencing was performed with immunoSEQ multiplex PCR; in TCRdb, only in-frame clones are kept and a portion is missing. That table supplies the V and J calls and clone size; D and trimming were determined from the DNA. This table holds tens of thousands of clones, 70% to 90% found once. The sample originates from a study of blood T cell repertoires in COVID-19. Study information: The origin of the acute and convalescent COVID-19 samples was the United States, Italy and Spain. T cells, B-cell-depleted T cells, or PBMCs provided the cDNA or gDNA that served as material.

The origin of this receptor is an elderly woman in a cohort sampled during active or convalescent COVID-19. The V call is TRBV27, the J call TRBJ1-6, with a possible D match to TRBD1 (6 bases). Sequencing was carried out using peripheral blood. This CDR3 reads CASSLRIGGGSPLHF. For the CDR3, the DNA is TGTGCCAGCAGCCTAAGAATAGGGGGAGGGTCACCCCTCCACTTT.